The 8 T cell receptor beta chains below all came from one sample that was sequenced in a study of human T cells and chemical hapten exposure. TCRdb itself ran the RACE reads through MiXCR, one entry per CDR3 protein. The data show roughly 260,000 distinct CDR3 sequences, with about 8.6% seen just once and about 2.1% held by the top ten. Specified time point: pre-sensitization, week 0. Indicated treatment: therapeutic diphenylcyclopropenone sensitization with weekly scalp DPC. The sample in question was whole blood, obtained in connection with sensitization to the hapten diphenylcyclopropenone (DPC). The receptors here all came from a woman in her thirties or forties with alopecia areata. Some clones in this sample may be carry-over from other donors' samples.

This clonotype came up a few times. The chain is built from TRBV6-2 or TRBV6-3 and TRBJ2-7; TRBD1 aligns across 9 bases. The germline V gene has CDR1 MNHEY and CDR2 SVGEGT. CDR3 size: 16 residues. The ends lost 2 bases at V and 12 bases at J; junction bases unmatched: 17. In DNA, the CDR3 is TGTGCCAGCAGTTACGTGACAGGGGGAAACCCTCTGGGGACGTACTTC. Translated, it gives CASSYVTGGNPLGTYF.

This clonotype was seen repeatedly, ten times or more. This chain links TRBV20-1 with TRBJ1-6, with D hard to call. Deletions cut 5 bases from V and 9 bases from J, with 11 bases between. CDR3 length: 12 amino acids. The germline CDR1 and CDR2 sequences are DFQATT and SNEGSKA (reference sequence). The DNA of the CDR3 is TGCAGTGCTCCCCAACGCGCTTCACCCCTCCACTTT. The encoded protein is CSAPQRASPLHF.

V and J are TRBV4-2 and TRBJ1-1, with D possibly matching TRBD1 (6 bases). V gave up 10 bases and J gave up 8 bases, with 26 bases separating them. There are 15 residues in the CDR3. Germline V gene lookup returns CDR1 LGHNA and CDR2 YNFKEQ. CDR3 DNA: TGTGCCACCTCTCCCACTCTAGGGGGAGACGGGGAAGCTTTCTTT. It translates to CATSPTLGGDGEAFF.

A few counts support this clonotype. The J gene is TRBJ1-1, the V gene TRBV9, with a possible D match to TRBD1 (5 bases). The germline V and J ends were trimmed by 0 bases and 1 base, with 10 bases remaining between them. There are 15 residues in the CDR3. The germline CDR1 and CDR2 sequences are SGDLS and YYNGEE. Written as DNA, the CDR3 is TGTGCCAGCAGCGTAGGGCCGGGACCGAACACTGAAGCTTTCTTT. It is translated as CASSVGPGPNTEAFF.

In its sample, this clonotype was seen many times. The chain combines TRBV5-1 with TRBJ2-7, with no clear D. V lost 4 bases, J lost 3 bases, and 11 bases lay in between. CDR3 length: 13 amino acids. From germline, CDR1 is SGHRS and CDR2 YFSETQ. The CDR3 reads CASSPGESYEQYF. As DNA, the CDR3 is TGCGCCAGCAGCCCCGGTGAAAGCTACGAGCAGTACTTC.

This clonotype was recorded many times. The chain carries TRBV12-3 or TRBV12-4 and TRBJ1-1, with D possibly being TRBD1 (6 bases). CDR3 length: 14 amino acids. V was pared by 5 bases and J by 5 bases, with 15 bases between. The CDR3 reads CASSQQQDSTEAFF. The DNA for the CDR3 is TGTGCCAGCAGTCAGCAGCAGGACAGTACTGAAGCTTTCTTT.

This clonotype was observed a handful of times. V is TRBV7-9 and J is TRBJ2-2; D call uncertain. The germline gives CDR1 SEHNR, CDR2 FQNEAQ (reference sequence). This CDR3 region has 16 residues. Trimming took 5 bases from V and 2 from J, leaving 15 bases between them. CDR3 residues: CASSQERYTNTGELFF. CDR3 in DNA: TGTGCCAGCAGCCAAGAGCGCTATACTAACACCGGGGAGCTGTTTTTT.

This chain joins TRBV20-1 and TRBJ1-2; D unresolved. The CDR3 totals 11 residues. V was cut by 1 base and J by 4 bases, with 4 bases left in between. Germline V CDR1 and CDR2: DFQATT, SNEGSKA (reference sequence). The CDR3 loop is CSARATYGYTF. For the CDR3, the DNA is TGCAGTGCTAGAGCTACCTATGGCTACACCTTC.